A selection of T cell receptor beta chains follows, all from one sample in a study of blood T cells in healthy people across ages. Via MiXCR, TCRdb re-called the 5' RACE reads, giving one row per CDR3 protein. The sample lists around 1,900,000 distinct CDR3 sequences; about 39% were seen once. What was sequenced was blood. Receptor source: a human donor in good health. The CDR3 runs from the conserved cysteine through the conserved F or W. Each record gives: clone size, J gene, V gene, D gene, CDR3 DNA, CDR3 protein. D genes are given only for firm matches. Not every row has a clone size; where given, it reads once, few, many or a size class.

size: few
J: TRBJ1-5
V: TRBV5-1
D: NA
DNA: TGCGCCAGCAGCTTCTTTCCTCGGCAGCCCAATCAGCCCCAGCATTTT
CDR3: CASSFFPRQPNQPQHF

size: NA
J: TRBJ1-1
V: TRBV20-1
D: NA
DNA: TGCAGTGCTAGATACCTCTGGACAGAAAGGATTGAAGCTTTCTTT
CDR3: CSARYLWTERIEAFF

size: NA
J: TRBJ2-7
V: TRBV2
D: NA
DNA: TGTGCCAGCAGTGACAGGGAACCTAGTTACGAGCAGTACTTC
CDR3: CASSDREPSYEQYF

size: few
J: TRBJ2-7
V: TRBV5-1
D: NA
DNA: TGCGCCAGCAGCTCCTTATCGGGGGTCTACGAGCAGTACTTC
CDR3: CASSSLSGVYEQYF

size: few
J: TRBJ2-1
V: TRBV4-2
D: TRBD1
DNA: TGTGCCAGCAGCCAAGAGGGCTATGGACAGGGGGGCAATGAGCAGTTCTTC
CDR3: CASSQEGYGQGGNEQFF

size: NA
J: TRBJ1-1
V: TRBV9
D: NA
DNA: TGTGCCAGCAGCGGCTCCAGGGGGAACACTGAAGCTTTCTTT
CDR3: CASSGSRGNTEAFF

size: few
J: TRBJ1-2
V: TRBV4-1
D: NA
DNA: TGCGCCAGCAGCCAAGGGATAAGGGGTTATGGCTACACCTTC
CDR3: CASSQGIRGYGYTF

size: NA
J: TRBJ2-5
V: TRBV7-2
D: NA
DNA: TGTGCCAGCGTCCAGGGCCAGCAAGAGACCCAGTACTTC
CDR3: CASVQGQQETQYF

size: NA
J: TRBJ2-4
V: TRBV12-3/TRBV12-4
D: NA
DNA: TGTGCCAGCAGTCCGCTTCGTATAGGTCTCGCCAAAAACATTCAGTACTTC
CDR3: CASSPLRIGLAKNIQYF

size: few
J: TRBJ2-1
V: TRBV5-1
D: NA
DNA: TGCGCCAGCCGGGATGCAGCGAATGAGCAGTTCTTC
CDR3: CASRDAANEQFF

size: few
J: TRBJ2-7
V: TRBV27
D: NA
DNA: TGTGCCAGCAGTTTATCCCCGCAGGCCTCGGACGAGCAGTACTTC
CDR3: CASSLSPQASDEQYF

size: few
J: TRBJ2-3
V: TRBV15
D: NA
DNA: TGTGCCACCAGCAGGGGATCTAATACGCAGTATTTT
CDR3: CATSRGSNTQYF

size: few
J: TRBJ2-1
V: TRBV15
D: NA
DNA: TGTGCCACCAGCAGAGGGTCGAGGGGGAATGAGCAGTTCTTC
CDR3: CATSRGSRGNEQFF

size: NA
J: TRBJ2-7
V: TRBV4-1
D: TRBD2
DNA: TGCGCCAGCAGCCAAGGCCAGGCACTAGCGGGGGGGCGTTCGTACGAGCAGTACTTC
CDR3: CASSQGQALAGGRSYEQYF

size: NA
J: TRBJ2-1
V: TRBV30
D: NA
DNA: TGTGCCTGGAGTATAGACAATGAGCAGTTCTTC
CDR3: CAWSIDNEQFF

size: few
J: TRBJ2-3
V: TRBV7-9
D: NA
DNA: TGTGCCAGCAGCTTCCAGCAATTCACAGATACGCAGTATTTT
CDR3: CASSFQQFTDTQYF

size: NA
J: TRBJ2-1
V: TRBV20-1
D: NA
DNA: TGCAGTGCTCGGATCGGCCTAGCGCTAAATGAGCAGTTCTTC
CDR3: CSARIGLALNEQFF

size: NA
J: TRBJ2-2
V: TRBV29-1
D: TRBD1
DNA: TGCAGCGTTGGGGACAGCTCGAACACCGGGGAGCTGTTTTTT
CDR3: CSVGDSSNTGELFF

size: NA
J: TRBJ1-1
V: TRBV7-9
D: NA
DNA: TGTGCCAGCAGCTCTACACCTACTGAAGCTTTCTTT
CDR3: CASSSTPTEAFF

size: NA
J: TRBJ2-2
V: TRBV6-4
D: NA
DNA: TGTGCCAGCAGCAAGGAGACGGGCTCCGGGGAGCTGTTTTTT
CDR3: CASSKETGSGELFF

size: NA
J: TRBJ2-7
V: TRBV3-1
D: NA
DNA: TGTGCCAGTCGCTCCTCCGGGACTCAATCCTACGAGCAGTACTTC
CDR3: CASRSSGTQSYEQYF

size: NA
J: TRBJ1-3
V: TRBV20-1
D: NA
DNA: TGCAGTGCTAGAGTCCCTCGAGTGGGGGGCAGCTTTCTAGGAAACACCATATATTTT
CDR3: CSARVPRVGGSFLGNTIYF

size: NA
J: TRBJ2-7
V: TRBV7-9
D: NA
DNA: TGTGCCAGCAGTCCGACAGCCAACTACGAGCAGTACTTC
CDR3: CASSPTANYEQYF

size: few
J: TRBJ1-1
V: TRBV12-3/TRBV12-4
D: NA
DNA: TGTGCCAGCAGTCGGGGGGGCGCCCCTTTCTTT
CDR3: CASSRGGAPFF

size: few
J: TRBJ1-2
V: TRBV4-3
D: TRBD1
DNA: TGCGCCAGCAGCCAAGCGGGACAGCCGGTTCTCAATGGCTACACCTTC
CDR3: CASSQAGQPVLNGYTF

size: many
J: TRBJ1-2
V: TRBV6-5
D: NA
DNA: TGTGCCAGCAGTTACGGGGGAGGCGGCTACACCTTC
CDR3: CASSYGGGGYTF

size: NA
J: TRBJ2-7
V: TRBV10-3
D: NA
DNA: TGTGCCATCAGTGGGGCAGGCGGCTACGAGCAGTACTTC
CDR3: CAISGAGGYEQYF

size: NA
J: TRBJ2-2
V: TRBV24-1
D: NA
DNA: TGTGCCACCAGTGATTACAACACCGGGGAGCGGTTTTTT
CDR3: CATSDYNTGERFF

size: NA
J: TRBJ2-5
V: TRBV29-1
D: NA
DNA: TGCAGCGTTGAAGATCCGAAAATCGGACTAAACCAAGAGACCCAGTACTTC
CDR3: CSVEDPKIGLNQETQYF

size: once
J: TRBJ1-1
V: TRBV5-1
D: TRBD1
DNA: TGCGCCAGCAGCTTGGCAGGGGGGCCGGACACTGAAGCTTTCTTT
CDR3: CASSLAGGPDTEAFF

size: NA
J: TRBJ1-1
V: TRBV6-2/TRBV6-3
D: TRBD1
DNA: TGTGCCAGCAGTCCCCTATCGGACAGGCTGAACACTGAAGCTTTCTTT
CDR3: CASSPLSDRLNTEAFF

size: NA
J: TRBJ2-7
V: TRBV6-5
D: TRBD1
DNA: TGTGCCAGCAGCCATACAGGGGCCGGCTCCTACGAGCAGTACTTC
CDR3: CASSHTGAGSYEQYF

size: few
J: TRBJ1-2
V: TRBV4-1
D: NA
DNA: TGCGCCAGCAGCCGAGATCATGTTTATGGCTACACCTTC
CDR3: CASSRDHVYGYTF

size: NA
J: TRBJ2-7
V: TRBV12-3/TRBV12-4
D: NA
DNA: TGTGCCAGCAGTTCACACCCGACCTGTAGTTTGATCCTACGCGAGCAGTACTTC
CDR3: CASSSHPTCSLILREQYF

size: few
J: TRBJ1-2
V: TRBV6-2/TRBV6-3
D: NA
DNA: TGTGCCAGCAGTTACAACGAGGGGACTTATGGCTACACCTTC
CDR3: CASSYNEGTYGYTF

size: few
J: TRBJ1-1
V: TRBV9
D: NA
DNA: TGTGCCAGCAGCCCAACGAGGTGGACTGAAGCTTTCTTT
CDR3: CASSPTRWTEAFF

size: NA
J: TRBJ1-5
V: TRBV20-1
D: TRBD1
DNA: TGCAGTGCTAGAGATCGACAGGGAGGCGGTCAGCCCCAGCATTTT
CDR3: CSARDRQGGGQPQHF

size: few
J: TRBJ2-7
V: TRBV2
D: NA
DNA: TGTGCCAGCAGTGAGGGGCAGGGCGGCTACGAGCAGTACTTC
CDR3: CASSEGQGGYEQYF

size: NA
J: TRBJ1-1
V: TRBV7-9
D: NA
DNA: TGTGCCAGCGACGGACCTCTAGGACTAGACGCTTTCTTT
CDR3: CASDGPLGLDAFF

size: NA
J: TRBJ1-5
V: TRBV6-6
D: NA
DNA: TGTGCCAGCAGTTACTCCCAGGCACGGGCTAATCAGCCCCAGCATTTT
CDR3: CASSYSQARANQPQHF

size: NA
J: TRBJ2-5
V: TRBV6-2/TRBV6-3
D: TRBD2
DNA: TGTGCCAGCAGCTCAGTCTTTCGGGGGGAAGAGACCCAGTACTTC
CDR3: CASSSVFRGEETQYF

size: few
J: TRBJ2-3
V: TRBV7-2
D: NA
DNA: TGTGCCAGCAGCTTAATGGGTATCACAGATACGCAGTATTTT
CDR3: CASSLMGITDTQYF

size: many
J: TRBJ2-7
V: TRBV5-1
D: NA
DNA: TGCGCCAGCAGTTTTACATCTTCCTCTCCCTACGAGCAGTACTTC
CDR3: CASSFTSSSPYEQYF

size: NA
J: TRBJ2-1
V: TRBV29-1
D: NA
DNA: TGCAGCGTTGAAGACCCGGTTGAGCGGTTCTTC
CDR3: CSVEDPVERFF

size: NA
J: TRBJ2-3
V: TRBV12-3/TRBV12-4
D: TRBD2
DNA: TGTGCCGCTGGAGTAGCGGGGGGTCTGAATACGCAGTATTTT
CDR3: CAAGVAGGLNTQYF

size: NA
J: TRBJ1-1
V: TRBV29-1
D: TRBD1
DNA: TGCAGCGTCGGACCTACAGGGGGCTGGGGCACTGAAGCTTTCTTT
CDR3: CSVGPTGGWGTEAFF

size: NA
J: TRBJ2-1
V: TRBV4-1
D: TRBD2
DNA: TGCGCCAGCAGCCAAGAAGGACTAGCGGGGGGGCCTGAGTTCTTC
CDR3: CASSQEGLAGGPEFF

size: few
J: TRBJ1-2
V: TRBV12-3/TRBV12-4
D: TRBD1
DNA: TGTGCCAGCAGTCCCCGGACAGGTTGGTCAAATGGCTACACCTTC
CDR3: CASSPRTGWSNGYTF

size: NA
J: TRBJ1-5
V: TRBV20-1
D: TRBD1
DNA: TGCAGTGCCTACGGGACAGACGATCAGCCCCAGCATTTT
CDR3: CSAYGTDDQPQHF

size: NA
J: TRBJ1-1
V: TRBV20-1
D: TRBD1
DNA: TGCAGTGCTACAAAGCACAGGGGGCTGAACACTGAAGCTTTCTTT
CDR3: CSATKHRGLNTEAFF